This T cell receptor beta chain was captured by sequencing in a study of T cell responses to AZD1222 COVID-19 vaccine. Study findings and constraints: Of spike-specific TCRs, nearly half reportedly target regions left unmutated in variants. AZD1222 recipients seropositive at baseline numbered only 6 or 7. CD4 TCRs covered the whole spike, strongest at regions 160-218 and 743-854.

Data came from immunoSEQ multiplex PCR; TCRdb stores just in-frame clones and leaves some out. The sample shows fewer than 150,000 clones, 88% of them seen only once. With respect to this clone: What it binds is unknown.

The CDR3 contains 13 residues. V gave up 6 bases and J gave up 5 bases; unmatched junction bases: 6. Germline loops: CDR1 ENHRY, CDR2 SYGVKD. This TCR came from an adult who received the AZD1222 COVID-19 vaccine. Sequenced material: peripheral blood, taken 28 days after the second AZD1222 dose. This chain joins TRBV10-3 and TRBJ1-1; the match to TRBD1 covers 7 bases. CDR3 sequence reads: CAIRATGRTEAFF. DNA of the CDR3: TGTGCCATCAGAGCGACAGGGAGGACTGAAGCTTTCTTT.